These T cell receptor beta chains were read from a single sample in a study of T cell responses to AZD1222 COVID-19 vaccine. Assay: immunoSEQ multiplex PCR; the TCRdb copy retains only in-frame clones and omits some. The table records around 110,000 clones, 75% to 90% of them present only once. The source was peripheral blood, collected on day 0 of AZD1222 vaccination. The receptors were sampled from an adult in good health. Both conserved end residues are part of each CDR3. The order of the fields is J gene, V gene, D gene, clone size, CDR3 protein, CDR3 DNA. A D gene is named only where the DNA matches it firmly. Part of the rows lack a size; the others show once, few, many or a class for expanded clones.

TRBJ2-7,TRBV6-2/TRBV6-3,-,-,CASSYFNEQYF,TGTGCCAGCAGTTACTTTAACGAGCAGTACTTC
TRBJ2-7,TRBV18,TRBD2,-,CASSPQNRLAEQYF,TGTGCCAGCTCACCCCAAAATCGACTAGCCGAGCAGTACTTC
TRBJ2-2,TRBV6-1,TRBD1,-,CASSEQLRDRGRVFF,TGTGCCAGCAGTGAACAGTTAAGGGACAGGGGAAGGGTGTTTTTT
TRBJ1-5,TRBV12-3/TRBV12-4,-,-,CASSFDNQPQHF,TGTGCCAGCAGTTTCGACAATCAGCCCCAGCATTTT
TRBJ1-6,TRBV18,TRBD1,-,CASSPTGVYNSPLHF,TGTGCCAGCTCACCAACAGGGGTCTATAATTCACCCCTCCACTTT
TRBJ2-3,TRBV25-1,TRBD2,once,CASSEYGSGVGTDTQYF,TGTGCCAGCAGTGAATACGGAAGCGGGGTTGGCACAGATACGCAGTATTTT
TRBJ1-1,TRBV6-6,-,-,CASREQGGEAFF,TGTGCCAGCAGGGAACAGGGAGGTGAAGCTTTCTTT
TRBJ2-5,TRBV15,-,once,CATSREPGRETQYF,TGTGCCACCAGCAGAGAACCAGGGCGAGAGACCCAGTACTTC
TRBJ1-5,TRBV10-2,-,-,CASRRDTQPGPQHF,TGCGCCAGCAGAAGGGACACCCAGCCAGGGCCCCAGCATTTT
TRBJ1-1,TRBV7-9,TRBD1,-,CASSLGQGAEAFF,TGTGCCAGCAGCTTAGGACAGGGGGCTGAAGCTTTCTTT
TRBJ1-5,TRBV7-3,-,-,CASSNRDTPSNQPQHF,TGTGCCAGCAGCAATCGGGACACCCCATCAAATCAGCCCCAGCATTTT
TRBJ1-2,TRBV29-1,-,few,CSVEGVEANYGYTF,TGCAGCGTTGAAGGGGTAGAGGCTAACTATGGCTACACCTTC
TRBJ1-5,TRBV20-1,TRBD1,-,CSASAQGVSNQPQHF,TGCAGTGCTAGTGCCCAGGGGGTGAGCAATCAGCCCCAGCATTTT
TRBJ2-5,TRBV12-5,-,-,CASAQGRYNETQYF,TGTGCTAGTGCCCAGGGACGGTATAACGAGACCCAGTACTTC
TRBJ2-7,TRBV5-1,-,-,CASSLGGRPFSSYEQYF,TGCGCCAGCAGCTTGGGGGGCAGGCCGTTCTCCTCCTACGAGCAGTACTTC
TRBJ2-3,TRBV19,-,few,CASTGGAPGTDTQYF,TGTGCCAGTACCGGGGGAGCCCCCGGCACAGATACGCAGTATTTT
TRBJ2-1,TRBV7-9,TRBD2,-,CASSLVAGGGYNEQFF,TGTGCCAGCAGCTTAGTAGCGGGAGGGGGATACAATGAGCAGTTCTTC
TRBJ2-1,TRBV3-1/TRBV3-2,TRBD2,-,CASSQDLAGYNEQFF,TGTGCCAGCAGCCAAGATTTAGCGGGGTACAATGAGCAGTTCTTC
TRBJ2-7,TRBV15,-,-,CATSGLNSPNEQYF,TGTGCCACCAGCGGGCTCAATTCCCCTAACGAGCAGTACTTC
TRBJ2-2,TRBV5-1,TRBD1,-,CASRTEGQGAGELFF,TGCGCCAGCCGGACAGAGGGACAGGGGGCCGGGGAGCTGTTTTTT
TRBJ2-1,TRBV9,-,-,CASSVEGDYSYNEQFF,TGTGCCAGCAGCGTAGAGGGAGACTACTCCTACAATGAGCAGTTCTTC
TRBJ1-5,TRBV7-9,-,-,CASSPRGRGADPNQPQHF,TGTGCCAGCAGCCCCCGGGGCAGGGGAGCTGATCCTAATCAGCCCCAGCATTTT
TRBJ2-3,TRBV2,-,-,CASSFYPGRNTDTQYF,TGTGCCAGCAGTTTTTACCCGGGACGAAACACAGATACGCAGTATTTT
TRBJ1-2,TRBV28,-,-,CASLPGGRDAYGYTF,TGTGCCAGCCTCCCCGGTGGCAGGGACGCCTATGGCTACACCTTC
TRBJ2-1,TRBV9,TRBD2,-,CASSGGLAGYNEQFF,TGTGCCAGCAGCGGGGGACTAGCGGGTTACAATGAGCAGTTCTTC
TRBJ1-1,TRBV19,-,-,CASSKGGTMNTEAFF,TGTGCCAGTAGTAAAGGCGGAACCATGAACACTGAAGCTTTCTTT
TRBJ1-6,TRBV28,TRBD1,-,CASSFRTGVGSPLHF,TGTGCCAGCAGTTTTCGGACAGGGGTGGGTTCACCCCTCCACTTT
TRBJ1-6,TRBV28,TRBD1,few,CASSVTGGDSPLHF,TGTGCCAGCTCTGTGACAGGGGGAGATTCACCCCTCCACTTT
TRBJ2-1,TRBV9,-,-,CASSVVLF,TGTGCCAGCAGCGTAGTTCTCTTC
TRBJ2-1,TRBV6-2/TRBV6-3,-,-,CASSYKAGAGEQFF,TGTGCCAGCAGTTACAAAGCGGGCGCGGGGGAGCAGTTCTTC
TRBJ2-6,TRBV7-9,-,-,CASSQLYSGANVLTF,TGTGCCAGCAGCCAGTTATACTCTGGGGCCAACGTCCTGACTTTC
TRBJ2-5,TRBV2,TRBD1,-,CASRADRGRVETQYF,TGTGCCAGCAGGGCGGACAGGGGGCGCGTAGAGACCCAGTACTTC
TRBJ1-5,TRBV30,-,-,CAWSVLTQHQPQHF,TGTGCCTGGAGTGTACTCACCCAGCATCAGCCCCAGCATTTT
TRBJ1-1,TRBV5-1,TRBD1,-,CASSPRGTPNTEAFF,TGCGCCAGCAGCCCCAGGGGGACTCCGAACACTGAAGCTTTCTTT
TRBJ2-5,TRBV7-2,-,-,CASSFYETQYF,TGTGCCAGCAGCTTCTACGAGACCCAGTACTTC
TRBJ1-3,TRBV6-5,-,-,CASSPGTVSGNTIYF,TGTGCCAGCAGTCCCGGGACGGTCTCTGGAAACACCATATATTTT
TRBJ2-7,TRBV2,-,-,CASSEGQFGYEQYF,TGTGCCAGCAGTGAAGGACAGTTTGGCTACGAGCAGTACTTC
TRBJ2-5,TRBV6-2/TRBV6-3,TRBD2,-,CASSYGLAGFQETQYF,TGTGCCAGCAGTTACGGACTAGCGGGGTTCCAAGAGACCCAGTACTTC
TRBJ2-5,TRBV11-3,-,once,CASSFSSLDGETQYF,TGTGCCAGCAGCTTTTCATCCCTTGACGGAGAGACCCAGTACTTC
TRBJ2-7,TRBV6-2/TRBV6-3,-,-,CASSYPRGGQYF,TGTGCCAGCAGTTATCCAAGAGGTGGGCAGTACTTC
TRBJ1-1,TRBV28,TRBD1,-,CASSPRQGGANTEAFF,TGTGCCAGCAGCCCCCGGCAGGGGGGGGCAAACACTGAAGCTTTCTTT
TRBJ2-7,TRBV7-8,TRBD2,-,CASSGLAGGHEQYF,TGTGCCAGCAGCGGACTAGCGGGAGGGCACGAGCAGTACTTC
TRBJ1-3,TRBV5-5,-,-,CASSLLTASSGNTIYF,TGTGCCAGCAGCCTCTTGACAGCAAGCTCTGGAAACACCATATATTTT
TRBJ2-4,TRBV19,TRBD1,-,CASRGPRDSTLNSVKNIQYF,TGTGCCAGTAGGGGCCCCCGGGACAGCACGCTAAATTCGGTCAAAAACATTCAGTACTTC
TRBJ1-6,TRBV28,-,-,CASWGPSHNSPLHF,TGTGCCAGCTGGGGACCTAGCCATAATTCACCCCTCCACTTT
TRBJ2-7,TRBV5-1,TRBD1,-,CASSNPTGDEQYF,TGCGCCAGCAGCAACCCGACAGGGGACGAGCAGTACTTC
TRBJ2-2,TRBV5-1,-,-,CASSFRTGPGELFF,TGCGCCAGCAGCTTTAGAACGGGCCCCGGGGAGCTGTTTTTT
TRBJ1-1,TRBV28,-,few,CASRLKGGTPGLNTEAFF,TGTGCCAGCAGACTCAAAGGGGGGACTCCGGGGCTTAACACTGAAGCTTTCTTT
TRBJ2-3,TRBV6-5,-,-,CASSYSWTVSTDTQYF,TGTGCCAGCAGTTACTCCTGGACAGTAAGCACAGATACGCAGTATTTT
TRBJ2-7,TRBV3-1/TRBV3-2,-,-,CASRAGTSSYEQYF,TGTGCCAGCCGAGCCGGGACGAGCTCCTACGAGCAGTACTTC
TRBJ1-2,TRBV9,-,-,CASSPGTGEIYGYTF,TGTGCCAGCAGCCCTGGAACAGGCGAAATCTATGGCTACACCTTC